These T cell receptor beta chains were read from a single sample in a study of cytomegalovirus exposure and HLA in healthy donors. Clones were read by immunoSEQ multiplex PCR, and TCRdb kept only the in-frame ones, dropping some. The repertoire holds around 86,000 clones, with roughly 79% as singletons. The specimen sequenced was PBMCs. The receptors derive from a female donor in good health and CMV-seronegative. CDR3s leave out the opening cysteine and the closing phenylalanine or tryptophan.

j_gene	v_gene	CDR3aa
TRBJ2-7	TRBV5-6	ASSNSYEQY
TRBJ2-2	TRBV5-1	ASSWGRTGEATGELF
TRBJ1-5	TRBV5-8	ASSWRTGFSNQPQH
TRBJ1-5	TRBV5-1	ASSEEGTGRPQH
TRBJ1-3	TRBV19	ASSQLRPDSGNTIY
TRBJ1-6	TRBV2	ASSVTSYNSPLH
TRBJ2-2	TRBV6-6	ASSPGSRELF
TRBJ2-3	TRBV7-2	ASSPTGVDTQY
TRBJ2-7	TRBV9	ASSVVGSDSEQY
TRBJ2-5	TRBV15	ATSPVGAQETQY
TRBJ2-7	TRBV30	AWGRQGRIISSYEQY
TRBJ2-3	TRBV27	ASSRAGAGPDTQY
TRBJ2-5	TRBV29-1	SVEGTTGTQY
TRBJ2-1	TRBV7-7	ASSPGMASGGLTYNEQF
TRBJ2-2	TRBV7-6	ASSLVAGAAGELF
TRBJ2-7	TRBV28	ASSPGQTYEQY
TRBJ1-6	TRBV4-3	ASSQDRAGNSSPLH
TRBJ1-5	TRBV19	ASSIHQAGAGQPQH
TRBJ2-7	TRBV6-5	ASSYSTSGGYEQY
TRBJ2-7	TRBV30	AWSPRVGHYEQY
TRBJ2-6	TRBV19	ASSIVAPRGGANVLT
TRBJ2-2	TRBV2	ASSEARGGELF
TRBJ2-7	TRBV7-8	ASSYGGTGDEQY
TRBJ1-2	TRBV30	AWGGGSYGYT
TRBJ2-2	TRBV28	ATTGGGLDTGELF
TRBJ2-2	TRBV6-1	ASTGSHFPGELF
TRBJ1-2	TRBV5-1	ASSRDSSGGYT
TRBJ2-1	TRBV19	ASSPRAGYEQF
TRBJ1-2	TRBV5-1	ASRLDSDGYT
TRBJ1-4	TRBV2	ASSEALLSWTGVKLF
TRBJ2-7	TRBV7-9	ASSLAILAAVDEQY
TRBJ1-1	TRBV6-5	ASSQGNRGPAF
TRBJ1-1	TRBV6-5	ASSPRQGLYTEAF
TRBJ2-1	TRBV15	ATSSGGRVERGEQF
TRBJ1-2	TRBV5-1	ASSLGEGALANYGYT
TRBJ1-6	TRBV7-9	ASSSTQQYSPLH
TRBJ2-3	TRBV7-2	ASSLAGRALDTQY
TRBJ2-7	TRBV28	ASTLSGTSGSYEQY
TRBJ1-1	TRBV4-3	ASSQAAPAVSAEAF
TRBJ2-7	TRBV29-1	SVVTGLADEQY
TRBJ2-5	TRBV5-1	ASSLSRGDETQY
TRBJ2-6	TRBV2	AGAAGTGGPGANVLT
TRBJ1-5	TRBV7-9	ASSLGSGQPQH
TRBJ2-5	TRBV7-9	ASSYGQGLAQETQY
TRBJ2-3	TRBV27	ASRTILAGDTDTQY
TRBJ2-5	TRBV19	ASSTRGLGPETQY
TRBJ1-1	TRBV18	ASSPPMGRMNTEAF